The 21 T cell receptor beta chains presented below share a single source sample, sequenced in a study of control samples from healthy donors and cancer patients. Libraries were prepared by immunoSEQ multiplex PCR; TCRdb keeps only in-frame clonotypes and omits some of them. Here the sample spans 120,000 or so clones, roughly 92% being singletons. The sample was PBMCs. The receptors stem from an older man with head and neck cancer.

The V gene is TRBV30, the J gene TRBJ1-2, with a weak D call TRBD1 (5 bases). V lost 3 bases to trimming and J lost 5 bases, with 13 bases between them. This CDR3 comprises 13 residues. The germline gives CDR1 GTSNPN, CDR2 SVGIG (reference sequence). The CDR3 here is CAWSAGTLYGYTF. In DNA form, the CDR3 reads TGTGCCTGGAGCGCCGGGACTTTATATGGCTACACCTTC.

CDR3 in amino acids: CAITNSAGVITDTQYF. Here the CDR3 DNA reads TGTGCCATCACCAATAGCGCTGGAGTAATCACAGATACGCAGTATTTT. The chain employs TRBV10-3 and TRBJ2-3; a possible D gene is TRBD2 (5 bases). With 7 bases removed from V and 2 bases from J, the gap between germline ends came to 19 bases. Germline V gene data show CDR1 as ENHRY and CDR2 as SYGVKD. This CDR3 has 16 amino acids.

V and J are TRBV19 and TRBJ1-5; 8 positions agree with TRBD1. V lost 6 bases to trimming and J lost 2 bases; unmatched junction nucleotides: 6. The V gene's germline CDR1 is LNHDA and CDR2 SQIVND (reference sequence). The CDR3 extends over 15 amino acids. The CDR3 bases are TGTGCCAGTAGGAGACAGGGGTCGGGCAATCAGCCCCAGCATTTT. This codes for CASRRQGSGNQPQHF.

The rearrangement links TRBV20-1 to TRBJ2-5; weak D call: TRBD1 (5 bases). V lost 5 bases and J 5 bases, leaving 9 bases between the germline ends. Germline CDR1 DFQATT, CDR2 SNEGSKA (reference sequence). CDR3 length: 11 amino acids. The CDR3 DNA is TGCAGTGCTCCGAAGGGGGAGACCCAGTACTTC. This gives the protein CSAPKGETQYF.

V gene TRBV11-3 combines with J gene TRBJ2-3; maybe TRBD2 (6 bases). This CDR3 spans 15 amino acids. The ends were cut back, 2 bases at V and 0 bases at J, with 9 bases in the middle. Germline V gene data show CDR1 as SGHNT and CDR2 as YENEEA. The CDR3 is CASSLFGGSTDTQYF. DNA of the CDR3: TGTGCCAGCAGCTTATTCGGAGGGAGCACAGATACGCAGTATTTT.

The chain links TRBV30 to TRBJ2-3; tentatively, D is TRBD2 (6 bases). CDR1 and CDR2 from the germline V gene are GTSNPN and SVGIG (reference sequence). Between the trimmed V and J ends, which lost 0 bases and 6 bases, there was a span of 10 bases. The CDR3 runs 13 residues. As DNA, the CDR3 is TGTGCCTGGAGTGTTAGTCTAGCGGATACGCAGTATTTT. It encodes CAWSVSLADTQYF.

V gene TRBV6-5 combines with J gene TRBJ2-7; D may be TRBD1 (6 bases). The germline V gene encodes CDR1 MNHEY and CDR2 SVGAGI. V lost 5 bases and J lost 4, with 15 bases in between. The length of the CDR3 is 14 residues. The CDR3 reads CASSPRQARYEQYF. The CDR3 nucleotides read TGTGCCAGCAGTCCCCGACAGGCAAGGTACGAGCAGTACTTC.

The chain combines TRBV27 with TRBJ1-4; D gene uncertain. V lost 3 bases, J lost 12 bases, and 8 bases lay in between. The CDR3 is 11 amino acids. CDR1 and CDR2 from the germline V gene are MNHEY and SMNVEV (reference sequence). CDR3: CASSFGGELFF. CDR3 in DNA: TGTGCCAGCAGTTTCGGTGGGGAACTGTTTTTT.

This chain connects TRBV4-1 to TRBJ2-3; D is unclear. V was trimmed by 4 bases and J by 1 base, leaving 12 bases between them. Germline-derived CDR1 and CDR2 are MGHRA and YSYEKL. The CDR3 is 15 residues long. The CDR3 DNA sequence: TGCGCCAGCAGCCTACCTTCACCAGGCACAGATACGCAGTATTTT. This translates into CASSLPSPGTDTQYF.

The CDR3 region is CASRDRGPTNEKLFF. CDR3 sequence (DNA): TGTGCCAGTAGGGACAGGGGCCCAACTAATGAAAAACTGTTTTTT. The V gene is TRBV19, the J gene TRBJ1-4; TRBD1 agrees at 9 bases. The germline V gene has CDR1 LNHDA and CDR2 SQIVND (reference sequence). The V gene end was trimmed by 6 bases and the J gene end by 0 bases; junction bases not matched to a gene: 2. The CDR3 spans 15 residues.

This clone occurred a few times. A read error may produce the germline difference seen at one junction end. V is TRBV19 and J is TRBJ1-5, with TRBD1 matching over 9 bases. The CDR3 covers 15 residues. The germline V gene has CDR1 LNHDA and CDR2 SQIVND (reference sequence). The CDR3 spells CASNIPGQGTQPQHF. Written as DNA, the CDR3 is TGTGCCAGTAATATACCGGGACAGGGAACTCAGCCCCAGCATTTT.

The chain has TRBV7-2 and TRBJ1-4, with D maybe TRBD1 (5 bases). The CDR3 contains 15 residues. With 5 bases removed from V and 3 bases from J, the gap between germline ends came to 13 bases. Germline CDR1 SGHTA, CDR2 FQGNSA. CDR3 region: CASSPEWGANEKLFF. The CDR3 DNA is TGTGCCAGCAGCCCAGAATGGGGGGCTAATGAAAAACTGTTTTTT. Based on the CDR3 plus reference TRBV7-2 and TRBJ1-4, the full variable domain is GAGVSQSPSNKVTEKGKDVELRCDPISGHTALYWYRQSLGQGLEFLIYFQGNSAPDKSGLPSDRFSAERTGGSVSTLTIQRTQQEDSAVYLCASSPEWGANEKLFFGSGTQLSVL.

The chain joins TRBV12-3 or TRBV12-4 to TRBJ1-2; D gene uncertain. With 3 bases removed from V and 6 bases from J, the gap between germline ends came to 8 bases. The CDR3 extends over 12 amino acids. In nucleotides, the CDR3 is TGTGCCAGCAGTTTGAGCGCCAATGGCTACACCTTC. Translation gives CASSLSANGYTF.

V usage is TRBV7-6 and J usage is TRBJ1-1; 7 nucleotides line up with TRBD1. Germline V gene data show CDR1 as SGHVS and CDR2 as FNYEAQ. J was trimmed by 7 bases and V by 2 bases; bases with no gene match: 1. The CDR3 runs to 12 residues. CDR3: CASSLQGGEAFF. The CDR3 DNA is TGTGCCAGCAGCTTACAGGGGGGTGAAGCTTTCTTT.

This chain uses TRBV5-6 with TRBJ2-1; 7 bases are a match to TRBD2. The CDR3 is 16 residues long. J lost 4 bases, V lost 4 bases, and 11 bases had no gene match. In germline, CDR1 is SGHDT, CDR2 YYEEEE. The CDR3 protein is CASSPPGTTHYNEQFF. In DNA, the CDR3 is TGTGCCAGCAGCCCGCCAGGGACTACCCATTACAATGAGCAGTTCTTC.

The CDR3 loop reads CASTHRNTEAFF. The CDR3, as DNA: TGTGCCAGCACCCACCGGAACACTGAAGCTTTCTTT. The chain has TRBV12-3 or TRBV12-4 and TRBJ1-1; D is unclear. This CDR3 has 12 amino acids. Trimming took 7 bases from V and 1 from J, leaving 7 bases between them.

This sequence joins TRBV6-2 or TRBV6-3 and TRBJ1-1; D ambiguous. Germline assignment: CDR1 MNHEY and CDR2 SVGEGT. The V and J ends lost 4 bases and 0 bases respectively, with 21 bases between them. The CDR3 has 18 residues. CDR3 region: CASSSSGGPGYLNTEAFF. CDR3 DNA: TGTGCCAGCAGTTCTAGCGGAGGACCGGGGTATTTGAACACTGAAGCTTTCTTT.

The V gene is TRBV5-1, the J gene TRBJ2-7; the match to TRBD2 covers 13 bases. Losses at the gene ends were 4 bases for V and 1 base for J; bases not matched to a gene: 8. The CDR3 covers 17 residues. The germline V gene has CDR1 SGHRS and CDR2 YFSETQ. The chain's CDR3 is CASSPGTSGTESYEQYF. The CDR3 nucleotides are TGCGCCAGCAGCCCGGGGACTAGCGGGACGGAGTCCTACGAGCAGTACTTC. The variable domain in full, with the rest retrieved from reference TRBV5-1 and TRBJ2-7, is KAGVTQTPRYLIKTRGQQVTLSCSPISGHRSVSWYQQTPGQGLQFLFEYFSETQRNKGNFPGRFSGRQFSNSRSEMNVSTLELGDSALYLCASSPGTSGTESYEQYFGPGTRLTVT.

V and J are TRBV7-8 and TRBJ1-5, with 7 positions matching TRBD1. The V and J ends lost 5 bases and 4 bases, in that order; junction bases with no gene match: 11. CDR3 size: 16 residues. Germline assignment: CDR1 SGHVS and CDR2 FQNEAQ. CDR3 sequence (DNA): TGTGCCAGCAGCGCCCGAGAGACAGGGAGGAATCAGCCCCAGCATTTT. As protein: CASSARETGRNQPQHF.

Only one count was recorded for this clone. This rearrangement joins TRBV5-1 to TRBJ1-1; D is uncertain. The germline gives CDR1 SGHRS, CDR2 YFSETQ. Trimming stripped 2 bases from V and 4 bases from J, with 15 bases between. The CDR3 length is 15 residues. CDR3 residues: CASSLTTISLTEAFF. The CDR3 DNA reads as TGCGCCAGCAGCTTAACTACAATTTCCCTCACTGAAGCTTTCTTT.

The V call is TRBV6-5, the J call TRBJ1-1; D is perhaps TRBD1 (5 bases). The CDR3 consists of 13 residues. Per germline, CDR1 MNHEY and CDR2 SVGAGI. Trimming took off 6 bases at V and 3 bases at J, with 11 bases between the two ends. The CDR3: CASRLQAYTEAFF. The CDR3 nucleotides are TGTGCCAGCAGATTACAGGCCTACACTGAAGCTTTCTTT.